These 18 T cell receptor beta chains share one sample of origin, sequenced in a study of shared clonotypes between healthy human individuals (dated by TCRdb to about 2020). The receptor library was made with the immunoSEQ multiplex PCR assay. This is the immuneACCESS table as TCRdb keeps it, with only in-frame sequences that have V and J called. A part of the clones is gone; compared with another copy, unresolved V genes explain less than half, and the rest is unexplained. The sample data list 2.5 million or so clones, and 85% to 95% of these were observed just once. The top ten clonotypes cover about 0.13% of the sample. Sequencing input: naive CD4+ T cells sorted from blood. The cell subset or site label, read with the paper, signifies: CD45RA+ positively selected. These receptors all come from a man aged 18 to 30 in good health.

The rearrangement joins TRBV7-2 to TRBJ2-5; D not resolved. Trimming pared 1 base from V and 4 bases from J, leaving 13 bases between. Germline V lookup: CDR1 SGHTA, CDR2 FQGNSA. The CDR3 loop spans 15 amino acids. This CDR3 is CASSLEVTRAETQYF. The CDR3 DNA follows: TGTGCCAGCAGCTTAGAGGTCACAAGGGCAGAGACCCAGTACTTC.

The V gene is TRBV9, the J gene TRBJ2-3; D remains ambiguous. The CDR3 totals 14 residues. V gave up 2 bases and J gave up 5 bases, with 12 bases separating them. Germline V gene data show CDR1 as SGDLS and CDR2 as YYNGEE. The CDR3: CASSVRPKGDTQYF. The CDR3 DNA reads TGTGCCAGCAGCGTCCGGCCAAAGGGAGATACGCAGTATTTT.

CDR3 protein: CASRGGDSQPQHF. The CDR3 DNA reads TGCGCCAGCAGAGGAGGGGACAGTCAGCCCCAGCATTTT. J is TRBJ1-5 and V is TRBV5-1; 7 bases are a match to TRBD1. CDR1 SGHRS and CDR2 YFSETQ come from the germline V gene. The CDR3 loop spans 13 amino acids. With V trimmed by 5 bases and J by 6 bases, 5 bases remained unmatched.

The gene calls are TRBV28 and TRBJ2-3; tentative D call: TRBD2 (6 bases). Deletions cut 7 bases from V and 3 bases from J, with 20 bases between. This CDR3 region has 16 residues. CDR1 is MDHEN, CDR2 SYDVKM, per germline. The CDR3, as DNA: TGTGCCAGCACCCAACCGGGACTTCACAAGACAGATACGCAGTATTTT. It codes for CASTQPGLHKTDTQYF.

This clone is a singleton in its sample. The rearrangement links TRBV10-2 to TRBJ2-4; a possible D gene is TRBD2 (6 bases). The CDR3 totals 12 residues. V was pared by 8 bases and J by 9 bases, with 14 bases between. The germline V gene encodes CDR1 WSHSY and CDR2 SAAADI. The CDR3 nucleotides read TGCGCCAGCTCATCTGCCGGGGGCATTCAGTACTTC. Translation gives CASSSAGGIQYF.

V is TRBV25-1 and J is TRBJ2-7; possibly TRBD2 for D (5 bases). This CDR3 spans 14 amino acids. Looked up from germline, CDR1 is MGHDK and CDR2 is SYGVNS. Trimming cost V 3 bases and J 4 bases, with 13 bases left between them. Here the CDR3 reads CASSELASGYEQYF. The CDR3, as DNA: TGTGCCAGCAGTGAGCTAGCCTCCGGGTACGAGCAGTACTTC.

The chain combines TRBV21-1 with TRBJ1-2; the table's D call of TRBD1 was not tested on the DNA. TRBV21-1 constitutes a pseudogene. The CDR3 sequence is 15 residues long. The CDR3 spells CASSAYRGRNYGYTF. CDR3 nucleotides: TGTGCCAGCAGCGCGTACAGGGGGCGAAACTATGGCTACACCTTC.

This chain links TRBV11-2 with TRBJ2-4, with a tentative D call TRBD1 (6 bases). The CDR3 loop spans 13 amino acids. Germline loops: CDR1 SGHAT, CDR2 FQNNGV. Trimming took 2 bases from V and 5 from J, leaving 7 bases between them. This chain's CDR3 is CASSLPGENIQYF. The CDR3 coding sequence is TGTGCCAGCAGCTTACCAGGGGAAAACATTCAGTACTTC.

The rearrangement uses TRBV5-1 and TRBJ1-2, with D perhaps TRBD1 (5 bases). This CDR3 contains 14 residues. The V end lost 0 bases, the J end lost 4 bases, and 10 bases lay between the germline ends. Per the germline V gene, CDR1 is SGHRS and CDR2 is YFSETQ. The CDR3 DNA sequence: TGCGCCAGCAGCTTGGGACAGACCACCTATGGCTACACCTTC. It translates to CASSLGQTTYGYTF. The entire variable domain, with the rest obtained from reference TRBV5-1 and TRBJ1-2, is as follows: KAGVTQTPRYLIKTRGQQVTLSCSPISGHRSVSWYQQTPGQGLQFLFEYFSETQRNKGNFPGRFSGRQFSNSRSEMNVSTLELGDSALYLCASSLGQTTYGYTFGSGTRLTVV.

This chain connects TRBV6-6 to TRBJ2-2; the D gene is possibly TRBD1 (5 bases). CDR1 is MNHNY and CDR2 is SVGAGI in the germline V gene (reference sequence). V was cut by 2 bases and J by 6 bases, with 13 bases left in between. The CDR3 extends over 15 amino acids. As DNA, the CDR3 is TGTGCCAGCAGTTACCGGTACGACAGTTCCGGGGAGCTGTTTTTT. Translating it yields CASSYRYDSSGELFF.

Comment on this clone: This sample also contains other DNA sequences that code for the same CDR3. The chain is built from TRBV6-6 and TRBJ2-7; D gene uncertain. CDR1 and CDR2 (germline): MNHNY, SVGAGI (reference sequence). This CDR3 spans 14 amino acids. The ends were cut back, 0 bases at V and 1 base at J, with 7 bases in the middle. The CDR3 loop is CASSYSGVSYEQYF. CDR3 nucleotide sequence: TGTGCCAGCAGTTACTCTGGGGTATCCTACGAGCAGTACTTC.

The chain uses TRBV19 and TRBJ2-7; TRBD2 might be the D (6 bases). Germline V gene sequence: CDR1 LNHDA, CDR2 SQIVND (reference sequence). Trimming stripped 5 bases from V and 5 bases from J, with 19 bases between. This CDR3 has 15 amino acids. The CDR3 region has the DNA TGTGCCAGTAGTGTTCAGGGTACGGGAGAAGACGAGCAGTACTTC. Its translation: CASSVQGTGEDEQYF.

V is TRBV27 and J is TRBJ2-1; tentatively, D is TRBD1 (6 bases). This CDR3 has 16 residues. V lost 4 bases and J 9 bases, leaving 22 bases between the germline ends. The V gene's germline CDR1 is MNHEY and CDR2 SMNVEV (reference sequence). CDR3 in amino acids: CASSSSSAQGVSEQFF. CDR3 bases: TGTGCCAGCAGTTCCTCCTCAGCACAGGGAGTAAGTGAGCAGTTCTTC.

The J gene is TRBJ2-7, the V gene TRBV18; no firm D call. The CDR3 consists of 14 residues. Germline V gene data show CDR1 as KGHSH and CDR2 as LQKENI. V lost 2 bases, J lost 0 bases, and 8 bases lay in between. For the CDR3, the DNA is TGTGCCAGCTCACCAATTCAGAGCTCCTACGAGCAGTACTTC. Protein: CASSPIQSSYEQYF.

The chain couples TRBV5-4 to TRBJ2-5; D is ambiguous. Trimming stripped 2 bases from V and 5 bases from J, with 13 bases between. This CDR3 contains 14 residues. Per the germline V gene, CDR1 is SGHNT and CDR2 is YYREEE (reference sequence). CDR3 DNA sequence: TGTGCCAGCAGCTTTGGGGAATTAACGGAGACCCAGTACTTC. It encodes CASSFGELTETQYF.

V is TRBV11-2 and J is TRBJ2-2; D is possibly TRBD1 (5 bases). Germline V CDR1 and CDR2: SGHAT, FQNNGV. The CDR3 is 16 amino acids. Trimming shortened V by 5 bases and J by 5 bases, and 18 bases separated the two germline ends. The CDR3 protein is CASSPSIRVDTGELFF. In nucleotides, the CDR3 is TGTGCCAGCAGCCCATCCATCAGGGTAGATACCGGGGAGCTGTTTTTT. Based on the CDR3 plus reference TRBV11-2 and TRBJ2-2, the full variable domain is EAGVAQSPRYKIIEKRQSVAFWCNPISGHATLYWYQQILGQGPKLLIQFQNNGVVDDSQLPKDRFSAERLKGVDSTLKIQPAKLEDSAVYLCASSPSIRVDTGELFFGEGSRLTVL.

The J gene is TRBJ2-2, the V gene TRBV13; D remains ambiguous. Looked up from germline, CDR1 is PRHDT and CDR2 is FYEKMQ (reference sequence). This CDR3 is 12 amino acids long. The V and J ends lost 0 bases and 8 bases respectively, with 4 bases between them. In DNA, the CDR3 is TGTGCCAGCAGCTTAGGAAGGGGGGAGCTGTTTTTT. Its translation: CASSLGRGELFF.

The V and J genes are TRBV9 and TRBJ2-3, with D possibly being TRBD1 (5 bases). Per germline, CDR1 SGDLS and CDR2 YYNGEE. The germline V and J ends were trimmed by 6 bases and 2 bases, with 16 bases remaining between them. This CDR3 is 15 amino acids long. This CDR3 is CASTSGQGLTDTQYF. CDR3 DNA: TGTGCCAGCACTTCCGGTCAGGGCCTCACAGATACGCAGTATTTT.